Below are 20 T cell receptor beta chains sequenced from a single sample in a study of T cells after yellow fever vaccination. TCRdb analysed the 5' RACE reads with MiXCR anew, one entry per CDR3 protein. The repertoire consists of around 70,000 distinct CDR3 sequences, with approximately 6.5% occurring once and the leading ten covering about 33%. This specimen consisted of CD8+ T cells sorted from PBMCs, obtained more than 4 days after the first yellow fever vaccination. The receptors originated from a man younger than 35 who received the YFV17D yellow fever vaccine.

The sample holds many counts of this clonotype. The V gene is TRBV12-3 or TRBV12-4, the J gene TRBJ2-1; D perhaps matches TRBD2 (5 bases). V was clipped by 7 bases and J by 15 bases, with 31 bases between them. The CDR3 consists of 16 residues. The CDR3 loop reads CASTLTPGKQLVSRFF. CDR3 DNA sequence: TGTGCCAGCACCCTGACACCGGGGAAACAGCTAGTCTCGCGGTTCTTC.

This clonotype was observed a few times. This rearrangement joins TRBV7-9 to TRBJ2-7, with D unclear. The V gene's germline CDR1 is SEHNR and CDR2 FQNEAQ (reference sequence). Deletions cut 3 bases from V and 0 bases from J, with 12 bases between. The CDR3 has 15 residues. Written as DNA, the CDR3 is TGTGCCAGCAGCTTGGTAGCCTATCGCTCCTACGAGCAGTACTTC. It is translated as CASSLVAYRSYEQYF. The whole variable domain, filled in from reference TRBV7-9 and TRBJ2-7, reads DTGVSQNPRHKITKRGQNVTFRCDPISEHNRLYWYRQTLGQGPEFLTYFQNEAQLEKSRLLSDRFSAERPKGSFSTLEIQRTEQGDSAMYLCASSLVAYRSYEQYFGPGTRLTVT.

This clonotype showed up many times. The chain uses TRBV9 and TRBJ2-3; D may be TRBD2 (5 bases). Germline V gene sequence: CDR1 SGDLS, CDR2 YYNGEE. Trimming removed 3 bases from V and 3 bases from J, with 8 bases in between. The CDR3 is 13 amino acids. This CDR3 reads CASSALVTDTQYF. Written as DNA, the CDR3 is TGTGCCAGCAGCGCACTAGTAACAGATACGCAGTATTTT.

This clonotype occurred a few times. The chain has TRBV6-2 or TRBV6-3 and TRBJ2-4; 7 nucleotides align to TRBD1. V trimming: 0 bases; J trimming: 2 bases; junction bases outside the gene matches: 4. This CDR3 contains 16 residues. The V gene's germline CDR1 is MNHEY and CDR2 SVGEGT. The CDR3 DNA sequence: TGTGCCAGCAGTTACTCGGGACAGTTCTCCAAAAACATTCAGTACTTC. It is translated as CASSYSGQFSKNIQYF.

The chain recombines TRBV21-1 with TRBJ2-7. TRBV21-1 is labeled a pseudogene. The length of the CDR3 is 14 residues. The CDR3 nucleotides read TGTGCCAGCAGCAAGAACCGGGCTACCTACGAGCAGTACTTC. Translated, it gives CASSKNRATYEQYF.

This clonotype has a handful of counts. The gene calls are TRBV11-1 and TRBJ2-5; the D gene could be TRBD1 or TRBD2 (5 bases each). CDR1 and CDR2 from the germline V gene are SGHAT and FQDESV (reference sequence). V shed 0 bases and J shed 1 base, with 12 bases lying between them. This CDR3 has 16 residues. The CDR3 reads CASSLAHGGIQETQYF. The CDR3 coding sequence is TGTGCCAGCAGCTTAGCCCATGGGGGTATCCAAGAGACCCAGTACTTC.

This clonotype was found a few times. The chain has TRBV7-3 and TRBJ1-6; D not resolved. Trimming stripped 5 bases from V and 13 bases from J, with 15 bases between. There are 13 residues in the CDR3. Germline V gene sequence: CDR1 SGHTA, CDR2 FQGTGA. The CDR3, as DNA: TGTGCCAGCAGCCCCGAGGAGGGCCTCCCCCTCCACTTT. Encoded protein: CASSPEEGLPLHF.

The CDR3 protein is CASSHPKGGDYGYTF. In DNA form, the CDR3 reads TGTGCCAGCAGCCACCCCAAAGGGGGGGACTATGGCTACACCTTC. The chain carries TRBV4-2 and TRBJ1-2, with a possible D match to TRBD1 (6 bases). The ends were cut back, 3 bases at V and 3 bases at J, with 14 bases in the middle. Germline V gene lookup returns CDR1 LGHNA and CDR2 YNFKEQ. There are 15 residues in the CDR3.

In its sample, this clonotype was seen many times. The genes are TRBV6-2 or TRBV6-3 and TRBJ2-5; 10 positions match TRBD1. The CDR3 is 15 residues long. Germline CDR1 reads MNHEY; CDR2 reads SVGEGT. V shed 5 bases and J 5 bases; nucleotides not matched to a gene: 8. The CDR3 loop reads CASSRDRGLLETQYF. CDR3 sequence (DNA): TGTGCCAGCAGTAGAGACAGGGGGCTGTTGGAGACCCAGTACTTC.

This clonotype was seen many times. The chain uses TRBV7-9 and TRBJ2-1; TRBD2 matches at 12 bases. The CDR3 is 15 residues long. Losses at the gene ends were 4 bases for V and 7 bases for J; bases not matched to a gene: 5. The germline V gene has CDR1 SEHNR and CDR2 FQNEAQ (reference sequence). The CDR3 protein is CASSSQLAGGNEQFF. The CDR3 bases are TGTGCCAGCAGCTCCCAACTAGCGGGGGGAAATGAGCAGTTCTTC.

This clonotype was seen a few times. This sequence joins TRBV6-1 and TRBJ2-1; D is possibly TRBD1 (5 bases). This CDR3 spans 15 amino acids. Per the germline V gene, CDR1 is MNHNS and CDR2 is SASEGT. V lost 4 bases and J lost 5, with 15 bases in between. CDR3 bases: TGTGCCAGCAGTGCTACAGGAAACCCTCACAATGAGCAGTTCTTC. This codes for CASSATGNPHNEQFF.

This clonotype turned up a few times. The V gene is TRBV4-1, the J gene TRBJ2-2; D gene unclear. Trimming pared 0 bases from V and 6 bases from J, leaving 11 bases between. The CDR3 has 15 amino acids. Germline assignment: CDR1 MGHRA and CDR2 YSYEKL. The CDR3 DNA reads as TGCGCCAGCAGCCAAGACCCAGGTCTCCCCGGGGAGCTGTTTTTT. Translating gives CASSQDPGLPGELFF.

This clonotype was seen many times. The chain joins TRBV27 to TRBJ1-1; D call uncertain. V was pared by 1 base and J by 1 base, with 7 bases between. The CDR3 length is 14 residues. Germline V lookup: CDR1 MNHEY, CDR2 SMNVEV (reference sequence). CDR3 residues: CASSLYSGNTEAFF. The CDR3 DNA reads TGTGCCAGCAGTTTATACTCAGGGAACACTGAAGCTTTCTTT.

This clonotype has a count of ten or more. The rearrangement joins TRBV12-3 or TRBV12-4 to TRBJ2-3, with 8 bases matching TRBD1. The V and J ends lost 3 bases and 5 bases, in that order; junction bases with no gene match: 7. This CDR3 spans 15 amino acids. In DNA, the CDR3 is TGTGCCAGCAGTTTCTGGGGCAGGGGGCTAGATACGCAGTATTTT. Its protein is CASSFWGRGLDTQYF.

This clonotype turned up a few times. The rearrangement uses TRBV29-1 and TRBJ1-1; D is unclear. The length of the CDR3 is 11 residues. Trimming took 0 bases from V and 1 from J, leaving 0 bases between them. From germline, CDR1 is SQVTM and CDR2 ANQGSEA. CDR3 nucleotides: TGCAGCGTTGAAGAGAACACTGAAGCTTTCTTT. Its translation: CSVEENTEAFF.

This clonotype was seen many times. The chain couples TRBV27 to TRBJ2-5; D gene unclear. Trimming left V 6 bases short and J 5 bases short, with 16 bases between. Germline CDR1 is MNHEY and CDR2 is SMNVEV (reference sequence). The CDR3 extends over 14 amino acids. The CDR3 DNA is TGTGCCAGCAGCCCCGGGCCACCGGTGGAGACCCAGTACTTC. This encodes CASSPGPPVETQYF.

This clonotype has at least ten counts. The chain carries TRBV5-1 and TRBJ2-2; 9 bases match TRBD1. Germline trimming cut 4 bases from V and 7 bases from J; bases unmatched to any gene: 14. The CDR3 contains 17 residues. Germline CDR1 and CDR2: SGHRS and YFSETQ. The CDR3 coding sequence is TGCGCCAGCAGCCCTAACCCGGGACAGGGAAGAATCGGGGAGCTGTTTTTT. Protein product: CASSPNPGQGRIGELFF.

The J gene is TRBJ1-5, the V gene TRBV7-2, with D unresolved. The CDR3 spans 13 residues. V gave up 2 bases and J gave up 6 bases, with 8 bases separating them. Germline values: CDR1 SGHTA, CDR2 FQGNSA. The CDR3 region is CASSLLSAQPQHF. The CDR3 coding sequence is TGTGCCAGCAGCTTATTGTCGGCTCAGCCCCAGCATTTT.

The rearrangement links TRBV7-6 to TRBJ2-7, with a weak D call TRBD2 (6 bases). The CDR3 spans 15 residues. V lost 8 bases and J 5 bases, leaving 22 bases between the germline ends. Per germline, CDR1 SGHVS and CDR2 FNYEAQ. The CDR3 loop reads CASHLGGVGPHEQYF. The CDR3, as DNA: TGTGCCAGCCACCTCGGGGGAGTAGGGCCCCACGAGCAGTACTTC.

This clonotype was counted only a few times. The V gene is TRBV7-9, the J gene TRBJ1-2, with a possible D match to TRBD1 (6 bases). V lost 5 bases and J lost 6, with 22 bases in between. Germline V gives CDR1 SEHNR, CDR2 FQNEAQ (reference sequence). The CDR3 totals 16 residues. The CDR3 is CASSNRDIGRSHGYTF. The CDR3 coding sequence is TGTGCCAGCAGCAACCGGGACATAGGAAGAAGTCATGGCTACACCTTC.